This T cell receptor beta chain was sequenced during a study of OX40 agonist ivuxolimab in advanced cancers. Study background: Every patient in dose escalation had hepatocellular carcinoma, melanoma, renal cell or head and neck cancer. Study-wide points: Doses of 0.1 to 3.0 mg/kg were accompanied by clonal expansion of CD4+ and CD8+ blood T cells by week 6. Among the lowest levels of clonal expansion were found in partial responders at 0.1-3.0 mg/kg.

Baseline, cycle 4 day 1, and cycle 7 day 1 were the blood sampling points. The assay was immunoSEQ multiplex PCR, and TCRdb's table has in-frame clones only and misses some. The sample includes tens of thousands of clones, around 80% seen only once; the top ten take roughly 8.6%. Trimming took 0 bases from V and 4 from J; bases not matched to a gene: 3. From germline, CDR1 is SGDLS and CDR2 YYNGEE. The CDR3 extends over 14 amino acids. By sample share, this clone is medium-sized. Its specificity is not known. Sequences were derived from CD4+ or CD8+ T cells sorted from blood, sampled in a trial of the OX40 agonist ivuxolimab. This TCR was sampled from an adult with an advanced solid tumor such as melanoma, head and neck, liver or kidney cancer. The chain joins TRBV9 to TRBJ1-2; 7 nucleotides agree with TRBD1. CDR3 nucleotide sequence: TGTGCCAGCAGCGTAGGTCGGGACAGCTATGGCTACACCTTC. It codes for CASSVGRDSYGYTF.